The 23 T cell receptor beta chains listed next were all sequenced from one sample in a study of technical replicates of blood from a few donors. Clones were read by immunoSEQ multiplex PCR, and TCRdb kept only the in-frame ones, dropping some. The table lists around 76,000 clones, roughly 91% of them singletons. The material sequenced was T cells isolated from PBMCs. Receptors were obtained from a human donor in good health.

The V gene is TRBV7-9, the J gene TRBJ1-4; 7 bases agree with TRBD1. Germline CDR1 SEHNR, CDR2 FQNEAQ (reference sequence). V dropped 5 bases and J dropped 5; count of bases not matched to a gene: 14. This CDR3 comprises 17 residues. The CDR3 here is CASSATAGDRPNEKLFF. The CDR3 DNA sequence: TGTGCCAGCAGCGCCACCGCTGGGGACAGACCCAATGAAAAACTGTTTTTT.

The CDR3: CASSYTSSEAYEQYF. CDR3 nucleotides: TGTGCCAGCAGCTATACCTCTAGCGAGGCCTACGAGCAGTACTTC. The genes are TRBV9 and TRBJ2-7, with a weak D call TRBD2 (6 bases). This CDR3 is built from 15 residues. Germline V CDR1 and CDR2: SGDLS, YYNGEE. V was pared by 4 bases and J by 2 bases, with 16 bases between.

The chain links TRBV4-1 to TRBJ1-2; 11 nucleotides match TRBD1. Germline V lookup: CDR1 MGHRA, CDR2 YSYEKL. The CDR3 runs 15 residues. V was clipped by 1 base and J by 6 bases; unmatched bases: 4. The chain's CDR3 is CASSQGPGQGDGYTF. The DNA for the CDR3 is TGCGCCAGCAGCCAAGGCCCGGGACAGGGGGATGGCTACACCTTC.

The J gene is TRBJ1-6, the V gene TRBV6-5, with 7 bases matching TRBD1. The CDR3 runs 14 residues. Trimming cost V 5 bases and J 4 bases; bases outside gene matches: 2. The germline V gene has CDR1 MNHEY and CDR2 SVGAGI. In nucleotides, the CDR3 is TGTGCCAGCAGTCCGGGACAGTATAATTCACCCCTCCACTTT. It translates to CASSPGQYNSPLHF.

This chain links TRBV7-3 with TRBJ2-1, with 8 bases identical to TRBD2. This CDR3 contains 16 residues. Trimming took 2 bases from V and 4 from J; bases not matched to a gene: 7. CDR1 and CDR2 from the germline V gene are SGHTA and FQGTGA. The CDR3 protein is CASSLGGGPLYNEQFF. CDR3 DNA sequence: TGTGCCAGCAGCTTAGGCGGGGGGCCACTATACAATGAGCAGTTCTTC.

In this sample, this clone turned up once. This chain uses TRBV5-1 with TRBJ2-7; weak D call: TRBD2 (6 bases). The CDR3 is 12 residues long. The germline V and J ends were trimmed by 4 bases and 3 bases, with 8 bases remaining between them. Germline V gene data show CDR1 as SGHRS and CDR2 as YFSETQ. The CDR3 protein is CASSGGGYEQYF. The CDR3 DNA is TGCGCCAGCAGCGGGGGAGGCTACGAGCAGTACTTC.

V usage is TRBV9 and J usage is TRBJ2-3; the D gene is possibly TRBD1 (5 bases). The CDR3 is made up of 19 amino acids. From germline, CDR1 is SGDLS and CDR2 YYNGEE. The ends were cut back, 0 bases at V and 2 bases at J, with 22 bases in the middle. The DNA for the CDR3 is TGTGCCAGCAGCGTAGGGCCCATCCCTAGGGGCGCTTCCACAGATACGCAGTATTTT. Its translation: CASSVGPIPRGASTDTQYF.

The chain is built from TRBV28 and TRBJ1-1; no firm D call. This CDR3 is built from 15 residues. V lost 6 bases and J lost 0, with 14 bases in between. Germline-derived CDR1 and CDR2 are MDHEN and SYDVKM. In nucleotides, the CDR3 is TGTGCCAGCAGCCCTCACGGGATCTTGAACACTGAAGCTTTCTTT. This encodes CASSPHGILNTEAFF.

The count of this clone is one. The chain recombines TRBV2 with TRBJ1-3; D is unresolved. The CDR3 contains 13 residues. V dropped 3 bases and J dropped 4 bases, with 7 bases sitting between them. The germline gives CDR1 SNHLY, CDR2 FYNNEI. The CDR3 DNA sequence: TGTGCCAGCAGTGATACAGCCGGAAACACCATATATTTT. Amino acid sequence: CASSDTAGNTIYF.

About this clone: An end of the junction does not agree with germline; a read error may underlie this. The J gene is TRBJ1-3, the V gene TRBV4-1; possibly TRBD1 for D (5 bases). Germline V gene data show CDR1 as MGHRA and CDR2 as YSYEKL. The CDR3 covers 16 residues. The CDR3 DNA follows: TGCGCCAGCAGCCAACCGTCCCAGGGTTCTGGGAACACCATATATTTT. Protein: CASSQPSQGSGNTIYF.

V and J are TRBV6-5 and TRBJ2-7, with 10 bases identical to TRBD1. The CDR3 is 13 amino acids. From germline, CDR1 is MNHEY and CDR2 SVGAGI. Trimming cost V 7 bases and J 13 bases; bases outside gene matches: 13. The DNA for the CDR3 is TGTGCCAGCAAGGGACAGGGGTTTGAGGGAGAATACTTC. Translating it yields CASKGQGFEGEYF.

The V gene is TRBV7-9, the J gene TRBJ2-2; D is perhaps TRBD2 (6 bases). This CDR3 region has 13 residues. In germline, CDR1 is SEHNR, CDR2 FQNEAQ (reference sequence). The ends were cut back, 4 bases at V and 3 bases at J, with 6 bases in the middle. The CDR3 reads CASSWRDTGELFF. In nucleotides, the CDR3 is TGTGCCAGCAGCTGGAGGGACACCGGGGAGCTGTTTTTT.

This clone has just one count. V usage is TRBV28 and J usage is TRBJ2-1; 14 positions match TRBD2. Germline V gene sequence: CDR1 MDHEN, CDR2 SYDVKM. Trimming cost V 3 bases and J 4 bases; bases outside gene matches: 14. The CDR3 covers 20 residues. The CDR3 nucleotides read TGTGCCAGCAGTTTTGGGTTGACTAGCGGGGGGGCCATAGGTTACAATGAGCAGTTCTTC. Translation: CASSFGLTSGGAIGYNEQFF.

The J gene is TRBJ2-2, the V gene TRBV4-1; D is undetermined. The CDR3 consists of 15 residues. Germline values: CDR1 MGHRA, CDR2 YSYEKL. V lost 4 bases, J lost 0 bases, and 9 bases lay in between. The CDR3 DNA is TGCGCCAGCAGCCTCAAACACGCGAACACCGGGGAGCTGTTTTTT. This codes for CASSLKHANTGELFF.

The gene calls are TRBV6-4 and TRBJ1-1; unclear D gene. From germline, CDR1 is MRHNA and CDR2 SNTAGT. V was clipped by 6 bases and J by 3 bases, with 23 bases between them. This CDR3 contains 17 residues. Written as DNA, the CDR3 is TGTGCCAGCAGGCACTCAGGCGCCGATGGATCGGACACTGAAGCTTTCTTT. Its translation is CASRHSGADGSDTEAFF.

V usage is TRBV13 and J usage is TRBJ1-2, with D maybe TRBD1 (5 bases). The germline V and J ends were trimmed by 4 bases and 1 base, with 22 bases remaining between them. CDR3 length equals 18 residues. The V gene's germline CDR1 is PRHDT and CDR2 FYEKMQ (reference sequence). This CDR3 reads CASSSTEGASTLNYGYTF. The CDR3 coding sequence is TGTGCCAGCAGCTCGACAGAAGGGGCCTCCACCCTTAACTATGGCTACACCTTC.

There are a few counts of this clone. The V and J genes are TRBV30 and TRBJ2-7, with 7 bases identical to TRBD1. The CDR3 is made up of 15 amino acids. Germline-derived CDR1 and CDR2 are GTSNPN and SVGIG (reference sequence). The V gene end was trimmed by 0 bases and the J gene end by 1 base; junction bases not matched to a gene: 6. Written as DNA, the CDR3 is TGTGCCTGGAGTGTACGGGGACAGCTTTCCTACGAGCAGTACTTC. Translation gives CAWSVRGQLSYEQYF. Full variable domain (missing parts from reference TRBV30 and TRBJ2-7): SQTIHQWPATLVQPVGSPLSLECTVEGTSNPNLYWYRQAAGRGLQLLFYSVGIGQISSEVPQNLSASRPQDRQFILSSKKLLLSDSGFYLCAWSVRGQLSYEQYFGPGTRLTVT.

In its sample, this clone was seen a few times. The chain uses TRBV2 and TRBJ1-1; TRBD1 is a possible D gene (6 bases). CDR3 length equals 13 residues. From germline, CDR1 is SNHLY and CDR2 FYNNEI. V lost 6 bases, J lost 1 base, and 9 bases lay in between. CDR3 nucleotide sequence: TGTGCCAGCAGAAGGGACACGAACACTGAAGCTTTCTTT. Translation: CASRRDTNTEAFF.

A note on this clone: Other DNA sequences of this sample code for an identical CDR3. The chain is built from TRBV7-8 and TRBJ2-5; perhaps TRBD2 as D (7 bases). This CDR3 has 13 residues. V lost 4 bases and J 5 bases, leaving 11 bases between the germline ends. CDR1 SGHVS and CDR2 FQNEAQ come from the germline V gene. The CDR3 region is CASSSGGRETQYF. CDR3 DNA sequence: TGTGCCAGCAGCTCGGGGGGCCGGGAGACCCAGTACTTC.

The V gene is TRBV25-1, the J gene TRBJ1-3; TRBD1 aligns across 7 bases. There are 15 residues in the CDR3. J was trimmed by 1 base and V by 3 bases; bases with no gene match: 3. Looked up from germline, CDR1 is MGHDK and CDR2 is SYGVNS. The CDR3 bases are TGTGCCAGCAGTGACTCCAGGGGGTCTGGAAACACCATATATTTT. Its translation is CASSDSRGSGNTIYF.

This chain connects TRBV19 to TRBJ2-7; D possibly corresponds to TRBD1 (6 bases). CDR1 is LNHDA, CDR2 SQIVND, per germline (reference sequence). V was cut by 5 bases and J by 2 bases, with 16 bases left in between. The CDR3 spans 15 residues. CDR3 sequence reads: CASSFSSGDTYEQYF. CDR3 in DNA: TGTGCCAGTAGTTTCTCCTCAGGGGATACCTACGAGCAGTACTTC.

V gene TRBV9 combines with J gene TRBJ2-3; perhaps TRBD2 as D (5 bases). Between the trimmed V and J ends, which lost 1 base and 0 bases, there was a span of 12 bases. This CDR3 has 16 amino acids. Looked up from germline, CDR1 is SGDLS and CDR2 is YYNGEE. Written as DNA, the CDR3 is TGTGCCAGCAGCGTACTATCTAGCCGTAGCACAGATACGCAGTATTTT. It specifies CASSVLSSRSTDTQYF.

The rearrangement uses TRBV10-3 and TRBJ1-1, with TRBD1 identical over 12 bases. The germline V gene encodes CDR1 ENHRY and CDR2 SYGVKD. Trimming removed 0 bases from V and 3 bases from J; junction bases left unmatched: 26. This CDR3 spans 24 amino acids. The chain's CDR3 is CAISESKWTGDRGRRVGLDTEAFF. In DNA form, the CDR3 reads TGTGCCATCAGTGAGTCTAAGTGGACCGGGGACAGGGGGCGCCGGGTCGGCTTGGACACTGAAGCTTTCTTT.